This T cell receptor (beta chain) was sequenced in a study of T-cell memory formation after mild COVID-19. TCRdb processed the 5' RACE reads anew with MiXCR; each CDR3 protein has one entry. The table has nearly 200,000 distinct CDR3 sequences, roughly 18% seen once. The V end lost 6 bases, the J end lost 6 bases, and 14 bases lay between the germline ends. The CDR3 covers 13 residues. V is TRBV12-3 or TRBV12-4 and J is TRBJ1-1; weak D call: TRBD1 (5 bases). The origin of this receptor is an adult woman who had mild COVID-19 (a few samples of this study predate the infection). Cell type and time point are not known. The sequencing input was PBMCs or a T cell subset sorted from them (not recorded which). Here the CDR3 reads CASRSGTASEAFF. In DNA, the CDR3 is TGTGCCAGCAGAAGCGGGACCGCTTCTGAAGCTTTCTTT.